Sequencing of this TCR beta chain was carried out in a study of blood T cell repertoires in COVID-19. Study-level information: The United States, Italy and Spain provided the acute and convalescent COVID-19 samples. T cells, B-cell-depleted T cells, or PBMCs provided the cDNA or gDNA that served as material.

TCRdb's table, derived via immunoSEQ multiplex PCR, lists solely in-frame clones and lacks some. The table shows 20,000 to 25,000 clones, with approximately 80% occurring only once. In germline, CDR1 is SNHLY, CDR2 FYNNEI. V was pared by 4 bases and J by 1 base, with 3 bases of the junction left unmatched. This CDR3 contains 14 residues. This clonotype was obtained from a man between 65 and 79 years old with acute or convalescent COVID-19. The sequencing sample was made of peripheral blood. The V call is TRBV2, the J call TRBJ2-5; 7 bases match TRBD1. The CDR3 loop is CASSGPGGQETQYF. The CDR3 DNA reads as TGTGCCAGCAGTGGGCCAGGGGGCCAAGAGACCCAGTACTTC.